This TCR beta chain appears in the sequencing data of a study of blood T cell repertoires in COVID-19. Overall study: PBMCs, B-cell-depleted T cells, or T cells provided the cDNA or gDNA that made up the material.

TCRdb's copy holds only in-frame clones and misses some; the assay was immunoSEQ multiplex PCR. The data show 250,000 to 300,000 clones, 75% to 90% seen once. Germline V gene sequence: CDR1 SNHLY, CDR2 FYNNEI. The CDR3 length is 14 residues. V gave up 5 bases and J gave up 3 bases, with 13 bases separating them. The source of this sequence is a man in his fifties or sixties with acute or convalescent COVID-19. Sequencing was performed on peripheral blood. The J gene is TRBJ1-2, the V gene TRBV2; no firm D call. The CDR3 DNA reads as TGTGCCAGCAGTTTCGAGGGCGCGGACTATGGCTACACCTTC. This gives the protein CASSFEGADYGYTF.